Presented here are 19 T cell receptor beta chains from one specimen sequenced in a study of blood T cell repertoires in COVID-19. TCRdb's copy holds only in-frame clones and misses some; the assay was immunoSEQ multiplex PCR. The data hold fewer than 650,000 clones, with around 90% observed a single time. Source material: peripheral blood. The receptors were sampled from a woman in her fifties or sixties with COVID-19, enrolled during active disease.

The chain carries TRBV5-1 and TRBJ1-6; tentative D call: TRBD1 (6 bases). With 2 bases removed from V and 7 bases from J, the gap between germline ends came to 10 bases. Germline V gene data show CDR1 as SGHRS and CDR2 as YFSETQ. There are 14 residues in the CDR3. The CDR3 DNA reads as TGCGCCAGCAGCTTCGGGACATCAAATTCACCCCTCCACTTT. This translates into CASSFGTSNSPLHF. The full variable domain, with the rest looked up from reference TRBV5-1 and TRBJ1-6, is KAGVTQTPRYLIKTRGQQVTLSCSPISGHRSVSWYQQTPGQGLQFLFEYFSETQRNKGNFPGRFSGRQFSNSRSEMNVSTLELGDSALYLCASSFGTSNSPLHFGNGTRLTVT.

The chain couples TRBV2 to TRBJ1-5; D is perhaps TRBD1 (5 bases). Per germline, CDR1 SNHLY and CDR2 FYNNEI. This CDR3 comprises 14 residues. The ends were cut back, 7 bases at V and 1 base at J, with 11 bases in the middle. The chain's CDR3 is CASNSGGSNQPQHF. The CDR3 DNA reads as TGTGCCAGCAATTCTGGGGGGAGCAATCAGCCCCAGCATTTT.

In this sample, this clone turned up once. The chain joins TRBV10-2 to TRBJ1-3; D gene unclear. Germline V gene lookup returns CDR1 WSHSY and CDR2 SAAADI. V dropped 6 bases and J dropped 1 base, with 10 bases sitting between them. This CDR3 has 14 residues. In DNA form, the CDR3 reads TGCGCCAGCAGAGACGGGAGTTCTGGAAACACCATATATTTT. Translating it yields CASRDGSSGNTIYF.

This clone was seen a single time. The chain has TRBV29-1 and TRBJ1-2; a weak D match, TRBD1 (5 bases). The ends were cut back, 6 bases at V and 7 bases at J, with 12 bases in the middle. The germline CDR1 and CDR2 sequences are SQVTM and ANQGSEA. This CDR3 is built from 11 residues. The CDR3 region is CSVGGEGGYTF. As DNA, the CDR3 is TGCAGCGTGGGGGGGGAAGGTGGCTACACCTTC.

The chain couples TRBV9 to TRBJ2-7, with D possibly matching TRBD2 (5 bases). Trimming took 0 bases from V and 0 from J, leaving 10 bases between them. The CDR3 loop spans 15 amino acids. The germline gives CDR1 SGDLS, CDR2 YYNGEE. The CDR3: CASSVVPGFSYEQYF. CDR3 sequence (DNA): TGTGCCAGCAGCGTAGTTCCGGGGTTCTCCTACGAGCAGTACTTC.

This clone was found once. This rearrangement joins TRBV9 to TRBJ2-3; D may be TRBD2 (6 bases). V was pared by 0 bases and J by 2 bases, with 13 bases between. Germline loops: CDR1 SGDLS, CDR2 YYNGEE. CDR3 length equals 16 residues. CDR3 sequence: CASSVGSLAATDTQYF. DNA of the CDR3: TGTGCCAGCAGCGTAGGAAGTTTAGCGGCCACAGATACGCAGTATTTT.

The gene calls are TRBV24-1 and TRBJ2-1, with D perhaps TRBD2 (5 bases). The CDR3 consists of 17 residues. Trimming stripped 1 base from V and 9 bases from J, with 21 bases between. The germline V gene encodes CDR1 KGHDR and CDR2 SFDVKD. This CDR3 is CATSDLGEGPFSGEQFF. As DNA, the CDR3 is TGTGCCACCAGTGATTTAGGTGAGGGTCCCTTTTCGGGTGAGCAGTTCTTC.

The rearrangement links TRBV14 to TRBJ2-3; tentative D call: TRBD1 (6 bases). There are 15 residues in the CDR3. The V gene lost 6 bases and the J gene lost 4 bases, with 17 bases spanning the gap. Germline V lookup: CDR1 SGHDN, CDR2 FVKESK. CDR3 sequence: CASSRDGGGADTQYF. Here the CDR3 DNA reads TGTGCCAGCAGTAGAGACGGTGGGGGCGCAGATACGCAGTATTTT.

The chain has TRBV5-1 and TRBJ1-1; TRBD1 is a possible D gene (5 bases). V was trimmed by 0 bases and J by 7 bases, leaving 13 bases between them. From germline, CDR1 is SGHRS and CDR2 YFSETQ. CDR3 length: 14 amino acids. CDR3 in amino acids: CASSLGDFDGEAFF. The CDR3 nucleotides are TGCGCCAGCAGCTTGGGGGACTTTGACGGTGAAGCTTTCTTT.

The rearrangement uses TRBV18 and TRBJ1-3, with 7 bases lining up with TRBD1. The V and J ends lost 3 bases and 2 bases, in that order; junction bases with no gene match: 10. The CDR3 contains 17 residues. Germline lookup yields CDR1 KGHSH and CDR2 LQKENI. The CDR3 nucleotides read TGTGCCAGCTCACCCCTCCTGCCGGGACAGCCTGGAAACACCATATATTTT. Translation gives CASSPLLPGQPGNTIYF.

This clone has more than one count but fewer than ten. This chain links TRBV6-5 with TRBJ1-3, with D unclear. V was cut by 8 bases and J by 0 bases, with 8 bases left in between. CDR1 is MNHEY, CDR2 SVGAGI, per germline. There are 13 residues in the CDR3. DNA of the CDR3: TGTGCCAGCCACGGGTTCTCTGGAAACACCATATATTTT. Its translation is CASHGFSGNTIYF.

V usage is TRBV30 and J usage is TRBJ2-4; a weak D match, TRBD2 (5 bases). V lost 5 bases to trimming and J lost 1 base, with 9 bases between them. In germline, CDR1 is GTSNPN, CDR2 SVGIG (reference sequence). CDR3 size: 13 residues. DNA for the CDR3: TGTGCCTGGGCCCCGGGGGCCAAAAACATTCAGTACTTC. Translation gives CAWAPGAKNIQYF.

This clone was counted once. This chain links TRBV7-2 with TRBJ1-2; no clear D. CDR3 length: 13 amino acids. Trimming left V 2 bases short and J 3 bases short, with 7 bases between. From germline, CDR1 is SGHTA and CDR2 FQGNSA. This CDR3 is CASSLYGDYGYTF. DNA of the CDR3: TGTGCCAGCAGCTTATATGGAGACTATGGCTACACCTTC. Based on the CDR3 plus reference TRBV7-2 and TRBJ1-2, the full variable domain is GAGVSQSPSNKVTEKGKDVELRCDPISGHTALYWYRQSLGQGLEFLIYFQGNSAPDKSGLPSDRFSAERTGGSVSTLTIQRTQQEDSAVYLCASSLYGDYGYTFGSGTRLTVV.

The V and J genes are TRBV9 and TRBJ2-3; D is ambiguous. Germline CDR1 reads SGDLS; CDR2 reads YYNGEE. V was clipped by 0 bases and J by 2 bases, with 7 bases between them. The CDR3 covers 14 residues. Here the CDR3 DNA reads TGTGCCAGCAGCGTAGCCCCCTCCACAGATACGCAGTATTTT. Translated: CASSVAPSTDTQYF.

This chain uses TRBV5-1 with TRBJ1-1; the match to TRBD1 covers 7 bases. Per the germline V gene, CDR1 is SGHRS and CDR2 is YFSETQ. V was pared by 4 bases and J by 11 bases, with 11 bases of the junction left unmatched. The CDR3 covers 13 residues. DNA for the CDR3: TGCGCCAGCAGCCAAACAGGGGCCGAGCTGGCTTTCTTT. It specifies CASSQTGAELAFF.

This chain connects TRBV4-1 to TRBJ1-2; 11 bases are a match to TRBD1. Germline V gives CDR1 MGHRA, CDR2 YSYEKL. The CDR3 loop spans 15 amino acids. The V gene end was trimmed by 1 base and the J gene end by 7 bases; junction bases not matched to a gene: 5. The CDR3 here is CASSQVGDRGAGYTF. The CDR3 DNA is TGCGCCAGCAGCCAAGTAGGGGACAGGGGGGCTGGCTACACCTTC.

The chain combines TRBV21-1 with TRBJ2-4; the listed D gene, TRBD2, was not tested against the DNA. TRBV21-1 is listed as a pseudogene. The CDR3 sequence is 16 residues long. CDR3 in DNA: TGTGCCAGCAGCAAAGATGAGCTACTAGCCAAAAACATTCAGTACTTC. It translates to CASSKDELLAKNIQYF.

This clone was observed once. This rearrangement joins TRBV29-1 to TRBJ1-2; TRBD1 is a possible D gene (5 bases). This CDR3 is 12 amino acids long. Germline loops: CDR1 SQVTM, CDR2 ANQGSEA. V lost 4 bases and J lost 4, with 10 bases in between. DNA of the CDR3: TGCAGCGTTGTGGGGCAAACCTATGGCTACACCTTC. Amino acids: CSVVGQTYGYTF.

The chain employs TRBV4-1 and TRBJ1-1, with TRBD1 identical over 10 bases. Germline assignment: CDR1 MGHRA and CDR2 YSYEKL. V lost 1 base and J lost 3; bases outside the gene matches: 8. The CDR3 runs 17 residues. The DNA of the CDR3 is TGCGCCAGCAGCCAAGGACAGGGGGCCGATGGGGACACTGAAGCTTTCTTT. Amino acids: CASSQGQGADGDTEAFF.